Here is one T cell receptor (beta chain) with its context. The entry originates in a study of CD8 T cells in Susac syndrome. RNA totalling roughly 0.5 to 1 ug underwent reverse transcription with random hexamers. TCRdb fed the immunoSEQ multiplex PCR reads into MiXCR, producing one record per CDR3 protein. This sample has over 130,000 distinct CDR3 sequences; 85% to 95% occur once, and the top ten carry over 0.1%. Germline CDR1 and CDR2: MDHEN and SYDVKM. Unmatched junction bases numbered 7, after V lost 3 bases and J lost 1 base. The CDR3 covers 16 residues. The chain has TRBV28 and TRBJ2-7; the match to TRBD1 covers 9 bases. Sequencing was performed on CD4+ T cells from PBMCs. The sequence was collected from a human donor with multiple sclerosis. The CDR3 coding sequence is TGTGCCAGCAGTTTTTCCTACAGGGGGCGATCCTACGAGCAGTACTTC. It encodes CASSFSYRGRSYEQYF.